The rows below give T cell receptor beta chains drawn from one sample of a study of shared clonotypes between healthy human individuals. Some clones are missing from TCRdb's copy, which holds only in-frame ones; the method was immunoSEQ multiplex PCR. Among some 1.4 million clones listed, approximately 97% were seen once. Material: naive CD4+ T cells sorted from blood. Receptors originate from a man aged 25 to 45 in good health. Both conserved end residues are part of each CDR3. A D gene is named only where the DNA matches it firmly. Size is stated for part of the rows, as once, few or many counts, or as a class when the clone is expanded.

v_gene	j_gene	abundance	d_gene	CDR3aa	CDR3nt
TRBV4-1	TRBJ2-3	-	-	CASSQVKLNTDTQYF	TGCGCCAGCAGCCAAGTTAAACTCAACACAGATACGCAGTATTTT
TRBV7-9	TRBJ2-2	once	-	CATDSAKSGELFF	TGTGCCACCGACTCCGCCAAATCCGGGGAGCTGTTTTTT
TRBV7-9	TRBJ1-1	-	-	CASSLQQNTEAFF	TGTGCCAGCAGCTTACAACAGAACACTGAAGCTTTCTTT
TRBV19	TRBJ2-5	-	TRBD1	CASRQGETQYF	TGTGCCAGTAGACAGGGGGAGACCCAGTACTTC
TRBV7-2	TRBJ1-1	-	-	CASSLQQNTEAFF	TGTGCCAGCAGCTTGCAACAGAACACTGAAGCTTTCTTT
TRBV19	TRBJ2-3	-	-	CASRMGGGSDTQYF	TGTGCCAGTAGGATGGGGGGTGGGTCTGATACGCAGTATTTT
TRBV7-9	TRBJ2-7	-	-	CASSLGDPLIYEQYF	TGTGCCAGCAGCTTAGGGGACCCTCTTATCTACGAGCAGTACTTC
TRBV28	TRBJ1-4	few	TRBD1	CASSLLEGTGGAWEKLFF	TGTGCCAGCAGTTTACTGGAGGGGACAGGGGGCGCATGGGAAAAACTGTTTTTT
TRBV5-1	TRBJ1-3	-	-	CASSSGSAGNTIYF	TGCGCCAGCAGCTCCGGGTCCGCTGGAAACACCATATATTTT
TRBV7-3	TRBJ2-1	-	-	CASSSPKTDRHSYNEQFF	TGTGCCAGCAGCTCCCCCAAAACAGACAGACACTCCTACAATGAGCAGTTCTTC
TRBV5-6	TRBJ2-3	-	TRBD2	CASSFLAENTDTQYF	TGTGCCAGCAGCTTTCTAGCGGAAAACACAGATACGCAGTATTTT
TRBV2	TRBJ1-2	-	TRBD1	CASRATRTGDGYTF	TGTGCCAGCAGGGCGACCCGGACAGGGGATGGCTACACCTTC
TRBV7-9	TRBJ2-7	-	-	CASSSRTGFSYEQYF	TGTGCCAGCAGTTCCCGCACAGGGTTCTCCTACGAGCAGTACTTC
TRBV9	TRBJ2-5	-	TRBD1	CASSERTGVRVTQYF	TGTGCCAGCAGCGAAAGAACAGGGGTTCGGGTGACCCAGTACTTC
TRBV2	TRBJ2-6	once	TRBD1	CASGVSRDSSSGANVLTF	TGTGCCAGTGGGGTGTCCCGGGACAGCTCCTCTGGGGCCAACGTCCTGACTTTC
TRBV5-5	TRBJ2-7	-	TRBD2	CASSHTGTSGREQYF	TGTGCCAGCAGTCACACCGGGACTAGCGGGAGAGAGCAGTACTTC
TRBV5-4	TRBJ2-7	-	TRBD2	CASSSPGTSYEQYF	TGTGCCAGCAGTTCGCCCGGGACTAGTTACGAGCAGTACTTC
TRBV25-1	TRBJ1-2	-	TRBD1	CASSVRGQPEMRGYTF	TGTGCCAGCAGTGTGCGGGGACAGCCCGAAATGCGAGGCTACACCTTC
TRBV10-1	TRBJ2-4	-	TRBD2	CASRASGSDIQYF	TGCGCCAGCAGGGCTAGCGGGAGCGACATTCAGTACTTC
TRBV28	TRBJ2-5	-	-	CASSLGRLQETQYF	TGTGCCAGCAGCTTGGGACGGCTCCAAGAGACCCAGTACTTC
TRBV18	TRBJ2-1	-	-	CASSPTREMDEQFF	TGTGCCAGCTCACCTACACGGGAGATGGATGAGCAGTTCTTC
TRBV11-3	TRBJ2-3	-	-	CASSLGIRPDTQYF	TGTGCCAGCAGCTTAGGTATCCGCCCAGATACGCAGTATTTT
TRBV2	TRBJ2-4	-	-	CASSPRALKYF	TGTGCCAGCAGTCCTCGGGCTTTAAAGTACTTC
TRBV28	TRBJ2-1	-	-	CASKGDRDEQFF	TGTGCCAGCAAAGGGGATCGCGATGAGCAGTTCTTC
TRBV5-6	TRBJ1-1	-	-	CASSIPTRRNTEAFF	TGTGCCAGCAGCATACCGACAAGAAGAAACACTGAAGCTTTCTTT
TRBV6-5	TRBJ1-5	-	-	CASSYSVYSNQPQHF	TGTGCCAGCAGTTACTCCGTATATAGCAATCAGCCCCAGCATTTT
TRBV6-4	TRBJ2-1	-	TRBD2	CASSREARNNEQFF	TGTGCCAGCAGCCGGGAGGCGAGGAACAATGAGCAGTTCTTC
TRBV28	TRBJ2-5	-	-	CASLLRGQAKGTQYF	TGTGCCAGCCTCTTGAGAGGACAAGCTAAAGGGACCCAGTACTTC
TRBV28	TRBJ1-4	-	-	CASRKTGPGLFF	TGTGCCAGCAGAAAAACAGGGCCAGGACTGTTTTTT
TRBV18	TRBJ2-7	few	TRBD1	CASSSGTGTYEQYF	TGTGCCAGCTCATCCGGGACAGGGACCTACGAGCAGTACTTC
TRBV15	TRBJ1-5	-	-	CATSRDGVGQPQHF	TGTGCCACCAGCAGAGATGGCGTCGGCCAGCCCCAGCATTTT
TRBV28	TRBJ2-7	-	-	CASTIVGGPYEQYF	TGTGCCAGCACCATCGTCGGGGGTCCCTACGAGCAGTACTTC